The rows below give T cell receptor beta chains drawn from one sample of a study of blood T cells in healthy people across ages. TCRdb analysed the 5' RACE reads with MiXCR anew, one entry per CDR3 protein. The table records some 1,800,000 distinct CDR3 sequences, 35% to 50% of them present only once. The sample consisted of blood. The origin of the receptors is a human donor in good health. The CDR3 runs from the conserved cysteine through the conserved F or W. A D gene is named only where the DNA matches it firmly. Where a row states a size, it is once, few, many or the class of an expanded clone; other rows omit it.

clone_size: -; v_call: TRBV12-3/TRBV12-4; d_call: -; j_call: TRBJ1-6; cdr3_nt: TGTGCCAGCAGTTTATCAGAAAACTATGGTTCACCCCTCCACTTT; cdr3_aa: CASSLSENYGSPLHF
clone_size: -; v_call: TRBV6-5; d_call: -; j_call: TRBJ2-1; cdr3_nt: TGTGCCAGCAGGCCAACGTCCTACAATGAGCAGTTCTTC; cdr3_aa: CASRPTSYNEQFF
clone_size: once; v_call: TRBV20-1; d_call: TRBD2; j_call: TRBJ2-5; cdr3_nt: TGCAGTGCTGGCTCCGGGACTAGCGGAACTAAAGAGACCCAGTACTTC; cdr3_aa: CSAGSGTSGTKETQYF
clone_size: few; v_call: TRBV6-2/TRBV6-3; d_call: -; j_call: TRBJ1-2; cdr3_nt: TGTGCCAGCAGCTCGAGGCAACCCTATGGCTACACCTTC; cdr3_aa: CASSSRQPYGYTF
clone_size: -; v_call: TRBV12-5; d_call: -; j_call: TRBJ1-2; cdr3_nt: TGTGCTAGTGGGGGCTTCGGGGGGTTTAACTATGGCTACACCTTC; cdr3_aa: CASGGFGGFNYGYTF
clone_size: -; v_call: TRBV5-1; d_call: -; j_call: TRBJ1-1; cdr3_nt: TGCGCCAGCAGCTTGGAGGAGACCCCGACCGGAGCTTTCTTT; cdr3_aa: CASSLEETPTGAFF
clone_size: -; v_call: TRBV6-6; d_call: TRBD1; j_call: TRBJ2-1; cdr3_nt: TGTGCCAGCGGAACCCCGACAGGGAACTACTACAATGAGCAGTTCTTC; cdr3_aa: CASGTPTGNYYNEQFF
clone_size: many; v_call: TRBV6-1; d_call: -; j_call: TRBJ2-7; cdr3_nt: TGTGCCAGCAGAAGGGACGGTACCTACGAGCAGTACTTC; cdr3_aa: CASRRDGTYEQYF
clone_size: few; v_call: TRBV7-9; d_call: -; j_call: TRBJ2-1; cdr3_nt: TGTGCCAGCAGCCTAACAAATATTAACAATGAGCAGTTCTTC; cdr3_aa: CASSLTNINNEQFF
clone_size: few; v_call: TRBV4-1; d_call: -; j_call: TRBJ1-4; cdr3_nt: TGCGCCAGCAGCCAAGGTGGCAGGGAGGGTGAAAAACTGTTTTTT; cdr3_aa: CASSQGGREGEKLFF